This T cell receptor (beta chain) derives from a study of OX40 agonist ivuxolimab in advanced cancers. For the study at large: Two patients with cutaneous melanoma and one with hepatocellular carcinoma, three in total, showed partial responses.

CDR1 is MNHEY and CDR2 is SVGAGI in the germline V gene. The CDR3 consists of 13 residues. Trimming cost V 5 bases and J 6 bases, with 14 bases left between them. This clone was picked up a small number of times. Measured with immunoSEQ multiplex PCR; TCRdb has only the in-frame clones, and not every one. Here the sample spans 55,000 to 75,000 clones, around 87% being singletons. The specimen was CD4+ or CD8+ T cells sorted from blood, collected in a trial of the OX40 agonist ivuxolimab. The origin of this receptor is an adult with an advanced solid tumor such as melanoma, head and neck, liver or kidney cancer. The chain recombines TRBV6-5 with TRBJ2-7; D remains ambiguous. For the CDR3, the DNA is TGTGCCAGCAGTACCCTGGGCCAAGGCGAGCAGTACTTC. Translation gives CASSTLGQGEQYF.